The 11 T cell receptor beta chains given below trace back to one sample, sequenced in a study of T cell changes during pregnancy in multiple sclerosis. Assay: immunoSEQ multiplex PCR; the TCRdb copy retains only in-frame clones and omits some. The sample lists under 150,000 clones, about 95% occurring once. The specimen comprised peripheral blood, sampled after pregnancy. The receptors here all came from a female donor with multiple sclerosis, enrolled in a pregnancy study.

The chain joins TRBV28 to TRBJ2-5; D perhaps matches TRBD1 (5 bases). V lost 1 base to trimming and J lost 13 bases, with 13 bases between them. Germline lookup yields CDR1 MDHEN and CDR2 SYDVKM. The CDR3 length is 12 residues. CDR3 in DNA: TGTGCCAGCAGTTTATTGTGGGGCCTTCGGTACTTC. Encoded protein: CASSLLWGLRYF.

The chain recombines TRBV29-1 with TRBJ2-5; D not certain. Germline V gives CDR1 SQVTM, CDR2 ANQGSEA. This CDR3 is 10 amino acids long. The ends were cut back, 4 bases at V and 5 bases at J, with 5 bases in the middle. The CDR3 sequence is CSVVIETQYF. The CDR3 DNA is TGCAGCGTTGTAATCGAGACCCAGTACTTC.

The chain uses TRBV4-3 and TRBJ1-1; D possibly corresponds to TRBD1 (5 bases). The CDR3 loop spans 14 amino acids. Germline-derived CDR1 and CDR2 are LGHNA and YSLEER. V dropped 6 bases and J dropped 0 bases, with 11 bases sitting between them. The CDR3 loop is CASRQVGVNTEAFF. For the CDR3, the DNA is TGCGCCAGCAGACAGGTAGGGGTGAACACTGAAGCTTTCTTT.

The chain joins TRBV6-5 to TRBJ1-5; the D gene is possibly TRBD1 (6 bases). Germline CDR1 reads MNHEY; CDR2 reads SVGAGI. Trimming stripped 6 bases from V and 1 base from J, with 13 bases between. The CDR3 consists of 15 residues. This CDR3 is CASSPQGYSNQPQHF. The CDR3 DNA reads TGTGCCAGCAGCCCACAGGGATACAGCAATCAGCCCCAGCATTTT.

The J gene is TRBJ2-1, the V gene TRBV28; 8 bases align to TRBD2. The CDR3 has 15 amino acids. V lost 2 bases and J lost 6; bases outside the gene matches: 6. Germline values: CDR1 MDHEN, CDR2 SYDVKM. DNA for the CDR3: TGTGCCAGCAGTTTACCAGGGAGCGGGAGCAATGAGCAGTTCTTC. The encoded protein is CASSLPGSGSNEQFF.

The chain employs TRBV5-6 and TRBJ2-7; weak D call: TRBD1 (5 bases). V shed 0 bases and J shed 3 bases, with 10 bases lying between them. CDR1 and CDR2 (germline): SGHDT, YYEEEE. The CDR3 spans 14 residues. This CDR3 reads CASSLAGRDYEQYF. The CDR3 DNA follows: TGTGCCAGCAGCTTGGCAGGCAGGGACTACGAGCAGTACTTC.

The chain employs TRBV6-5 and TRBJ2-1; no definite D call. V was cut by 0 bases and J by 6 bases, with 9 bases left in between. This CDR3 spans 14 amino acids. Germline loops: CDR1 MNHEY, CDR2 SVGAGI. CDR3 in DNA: TGTGCCAGCAGTTACTCGTATCTCCTCAATGAGCAGTTCTTC. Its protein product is CASSYSYLLNEQFF.

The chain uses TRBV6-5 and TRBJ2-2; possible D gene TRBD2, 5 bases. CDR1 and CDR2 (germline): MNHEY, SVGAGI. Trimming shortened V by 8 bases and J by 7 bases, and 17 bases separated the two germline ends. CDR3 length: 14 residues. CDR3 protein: CASGRAGSGGELFF. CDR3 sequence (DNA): TGTGCCAGCGGTCGGGCGGGCTCGGGCGGGGAGCTGTTTTTT.

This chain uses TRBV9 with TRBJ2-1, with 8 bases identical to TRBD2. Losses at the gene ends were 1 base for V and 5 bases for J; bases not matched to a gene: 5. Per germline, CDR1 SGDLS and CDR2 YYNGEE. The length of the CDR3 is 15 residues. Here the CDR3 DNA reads TGTGCCAGCAGCGTAACCTGGACTAGCAACAATGAGCAGTTCTTC. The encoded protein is CASSVTWTSNNEQFF.

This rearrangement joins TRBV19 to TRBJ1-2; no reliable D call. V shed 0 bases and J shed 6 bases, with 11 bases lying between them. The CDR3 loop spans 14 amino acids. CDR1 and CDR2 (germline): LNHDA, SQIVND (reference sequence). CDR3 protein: CASSIEEGTNGYTF. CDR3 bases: TGTGCCAGTAGTATAGAGGAGGGAACAAATGGCTACACCTTC.

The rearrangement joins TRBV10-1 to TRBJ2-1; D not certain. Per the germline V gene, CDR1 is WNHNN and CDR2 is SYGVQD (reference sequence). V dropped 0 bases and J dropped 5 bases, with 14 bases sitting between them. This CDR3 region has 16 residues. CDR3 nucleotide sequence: TGCGCCAGCAGTGAGTCAAATCCGTACGGTGACAATGAGCAGTTCTTC. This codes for CASSESNPYGDNEQFF.